The 20 T cell receptor beta chains reported below all come from one sample, sequenced in a study of cytomegalovirus exposure and HLA in healthy donors. This PCR relied on a set of 60 Vbeta primers and 13 Jbeta primers. Method: immunoSEQ multiplex PCR; TCRdb's copy keeps in-frame clones and lacks some. The table for this sample gives about 200,000 clones. The sequenced sample was PBMCs. The source is a girl aged 2 to 9 in good health and CMV-seropositive.

This rearrangement joins TRBV28 to TRBJ1-5, with 7 positions matching TRBD1. From germline, CDR1 is MDHEN and CDR2 SYDVKM. With V trimmed by 3 bases and J by 6 bases, 8 bases remained unmatched. The CDR3 consists of 15 residues. The CDR3 here is CASSFEIGGGQPQHF. The DNA of the CDR3 is TGTGCCAGCAGTTTTGAAATAGGGGGCGGTCAGCCCCAGCATTTT.

The genes are TRBV5-6 and TRBJ2-5; 7 nucleotides match TRBD2. V trimming: 0 bases; J trimming: 6 bases; junction bases outside the gene matches: 8. Germline CDR1 reads SGHDT; CDR2 reads YYEEEE. This CDR3 has 15 residues. The CDR3: CASSLAPGAGKTQYF. DNA for the CDR3: TGTGCCAGCAGCTTGGCCCCGGGAGCGGGGAAGACCCAGTACTTC.

The rearrangement joins TRBV6-6 to TRBJ2-1; TRBD2 agrees at 8 bases. The junction had 4 bases not matched to a gene; V was cut back by 2 bases and J by 10 bases. Per the germline V gene, CDR1 is MNHNY and CDR2 is SVGAGI (reference sequence). The CDR3 has 13 amino acids. The CDR3 DNA follows: TGTGCCAGCAGTTACGGGACTAGAGACGAGCAGTTCTTC. Translation gives CASSYGTRDEQFF.

The CDR3 region is CASSLGGQARTGELFF. CDR3 bases: TGTGCCAGCAGCTTGGGGGGACAGGCCCGAACCGGGGAGCTGTTTTTT. The genes are TRBV5-5 and TRBJ2-2; 8 nucleotides agree with TRBD1. Germline V gives CDR1 SGHKS, CDR2 YYEKEE (reference sequence). J was trimmed by 5 bases and V by 0 bases; bases with no gene match: 6. The CDR3 totals 16 residues. Combining the CDR3 with reference TRBV5-5 and TRBJ2-2 gives the whole variable domain DAGVTQSPTHLIKTRGQQVTLRCSPISGHKSVSWYQQVLGQGPQFIFQYYEKEERGRGNFPDRFSARQFPNYSSELNVNALLLGDSALYLCASSLGGQARTGELFFGEGSRLTVL.

The rearrangement links TRBV6-1 to TRBJ2-2; D is ambiguous. The V gene lost 4 bases and the J gene lost 4 bases, with 13 bases spanning the gap. The CDR3 runs 15 residues. Germline values: CDR1 MNHNS, CDR2 SASEGT. CDR3 coding DNA: TGTGCCAGCAGTGTTGAGGTTATCGGCACCGGGGAGCTGTTTTTT. This sequence encodes CASSVEVIGTGELFF.

The chain combines TRBV11-3 with TRBJ1-3, with a tentative D call TRBD1 (5 bases). This CDR3 region has 15 residues. Germline CDR1 is SGHNT and CDR2 is YENEEA. The V gene lost 6 bases and the J gene lost 0 bases, with 12 bases spanning the gap. The CDR3 loop is CASSSTELSGNTIYF. The CDR3 coding sequence is TGTGCCAGCAGTTCGACAGAACTCTCTGGAAACACCATATATTTT.

This chain links TRBV19 with TRBJ2-2, with D perhaps TRBD1 (6 bases). V was trimmed by 3 bases and J by 1 base, leaving 12 bases between them. The CDR3 is 16 residues long. Germline V gene data show CDR1 as LNHDA and CDR2 as SQIVND (reference sequence). The chain's CDR3 is CASSIADSLNTGELFF. The CDR3 coding sequence is TGTGCCAGTAGTATCGCGGACAGCCTGAACACCGGGGAGCTGTTTTTT.

The V call is TRBV9, the J call TRBJ2-1, with D tentatively TRBD1 (5 bases). Germline V gene lookup returns CDR1 SGDLS and CDR2 YYNGEE. The V and J ends lost 6 bases and 7 bases respectively, with 17 bases between them. The CDR3 covers 14 residues. CDR3 in DNA: TGTGCCAGCACCCTAGGGGTAGGTTCTAATGAGCAGTTCTTC. Translation: CASTLGVGSNEQFF.

The chain employs TRBV5-1 and TRBJ1-4; D is uncertain. This CDR3 has 13 amino acids. V was shortened by 4 bases and J by 0 bases, with 4 bases between the two germline ends. Germline-derived CDR1 and CDR2 are SGHRS and YFSETQ. CDR3 nucleotide sequence: TGCGCCAGCAGCCTAGCAACTAATGAAAAACTGTTTTTT. This codes for CASSLATNEKLFF.

The gene calls are TRBV27 and TRBJ2-2, with a weak D call TRBD2 (5 bases). Trimming stripped 2 bases from V and 5 bases from J, with 18 bases between. The CDR3 extends over 17 amino acids. The germline V gene encodes CDR1 MNHEY and CDR2 SMNVEV (reference sequence). The chain's CDR3 is CASSLADAGLATGELFF. In nucleotides, the CDR3 is TGTGCCAGCAGTTTAGCGGATGCGGGTCTAGCTACCGGGGAGCTGTTTTTT.

The CDR3, as DNA: TGCGCCAGCAGCTTGGGTGGACACGAAAGGCGAAACTATGGCTACACCTTC. Its protein is CASSLGGHERRNYGYTF. The chain joins TRBV5-1 to TRBJ1-2; TRBD1 might be the D (5 bases). The germline V and J ends were trimmed by 0 bases and 2 bases, with 17 bases remaining between them. CDR1 is SGHRS and CDR2 is YFSETQ in the germline V gene. The CDR3 consists of 17 residues.

The rearrangement joins TRBV18 to TRBJ1-1; D uncertain. The CDR3 length is 12 residues. Germline V gives CDR1 KGHSH, CDR2 LQKENI. The V end lost 5 bases, the J end lost 11 bases, and 15 bases lay between the germline ends. The CDR3, as DNA: TGTGCCAGCTCAGTGGACGGGAGCTTGGCTTTCTTT. It is translated as CASSVDGSLAFF.

J is TRBJ2-1 and V is TRBV4-2, with 8 bases aligning to TRBD2. Germline V gene lookup returns CDR1 LGHNA and CDR2 YNFKEQ. J gave up 4 bases and V 2 bases, and 4 bases lay outside the gene matches. The CDR3 contains 15 residues. CDR3 bases: TGTGCCAGCAGCCAAACTAGCGGAGCTTACAATGAGCAGTTCTTC. Amino acids: CASSQTSGAYNEQFF.

CDR3 amino acids: CASSLDSGNGNTIYF. For the CDR3, the DNA is TGTGCCAGCAGCTTAGATTCCGGGAACGGAAACACCATATATTTT. The chain couples TRBV7-9 to TRBJ1-3; D is unclear. Germline V gene sequence: CDR1 SEHNR, CDR2 FQNEAQ (reference sequence). The CDR3 covers 15 residues. The V end was cut by 1 base, the J end by 4 bases, with 11 bases between.

Notes on this clone: Other DNA sequences from this sample encode an identical CDR3 as well. The chain recombines TRBV7-9 with TRBJ1-1; possible D gene TRBD1, 5 bases. Trimming took off 4 bases at V and 2 bases at J, with 8 bases between the two ends. Germline V gene lookup returns CDR1 SEHNR and CDR2 FQNEAQ (reference sequence). The CDR3 is 13 residues long. The CDR3 is CASSSQVNTEAFF. CDR3 DNA sequence: TGTGCCAGCAGCTCACAGGTTAACACTGAAGCTTTCTTT.

The genes are TRBV4-1 and TRBJ2-1; D is perhaps TRBD2 (6 bases). CDR3 length equals 17 residues. Germline values: CDR1 MGHRA, CDR2 YSYEKL. Trimming shortened V by 5 bases and J by 5 bases, and 22 bases separated the two germline ends. The CDR3 reads CASSSNAGGFWDNEQFF. The DNA for the CDR3 is TGCGCCAGCAGCTCGAATGCTGGGGGGTTTTGGGACAATGAGCAGTTCTTC.

This chain uses TRBV27 with TRBJ2-7; D may be TRBD2 (5 bases). Per germline, CDR1 MNHEY and CDR2 SMNVEV (reference sequence). V was shortened by 5 bases and J by 0 bases, with 20 bases between the two germline ends. CDR3 length equals 17 residues. CDR3 bases: TGTGCCAGCAGTAAAGTCTGGGGAGAAGGGTACTCCTACGAGCAGTACTTC. Its translation is CASSKVWGEGYSYEQYF.

The chain recombines TRBV18 with TRBJ2-3; TRBD2 aligns across 9 bases. CDR1 and CDR2 from the germline V gene are KGHSH and LQKENI. With 6 bases clipped from V and 3 bases from J, the junction kept 7 bases outside the gene matches. The length of the CDR3 is 15 residues. CDR3: CASSPIAGETDTQYF. DNA of the CDR3: TGTGCCAGCTCCCCGATAGCGGGAGAGACAGATACGCAGTATTTT.

Note on this clone: Mismatch with germline at one junction end may stem from a read error. This sequence joins TRBV7-9 and TRBJ2-7; 10 nucleotides match TRBD1. This CDR3 spans 14 amino acids. Germline CDR1 and CDR2: SEHNR and FQNEAQ (reference sequence). CDR3 residues: CASSSGVLGTGATF. DNA of the CDR3: TGTGCCAGCAGCTCTGGCGTTCTGGGGACAGGGGCGACCTTC.

The V and J genes are TRBV16 and TRBJ1-2, with 7 bases lining up with TRBD1. Germline CDR1 reads KGHSY; CDR2 reads FQNENV. CDR3 length: 18 residues. The V gene end was trimmed by 0 bases and the J gene end by 1 base; junction bases not matched to a gene: 11. The CDR3 sequence is CASSQSPRGGPLNYGYTF. The CDR3 bases are TGTGCCAGCAGCCAATCCCCAAGAGGGGGCCCCCTTAACTATGGCTACACCTTC.